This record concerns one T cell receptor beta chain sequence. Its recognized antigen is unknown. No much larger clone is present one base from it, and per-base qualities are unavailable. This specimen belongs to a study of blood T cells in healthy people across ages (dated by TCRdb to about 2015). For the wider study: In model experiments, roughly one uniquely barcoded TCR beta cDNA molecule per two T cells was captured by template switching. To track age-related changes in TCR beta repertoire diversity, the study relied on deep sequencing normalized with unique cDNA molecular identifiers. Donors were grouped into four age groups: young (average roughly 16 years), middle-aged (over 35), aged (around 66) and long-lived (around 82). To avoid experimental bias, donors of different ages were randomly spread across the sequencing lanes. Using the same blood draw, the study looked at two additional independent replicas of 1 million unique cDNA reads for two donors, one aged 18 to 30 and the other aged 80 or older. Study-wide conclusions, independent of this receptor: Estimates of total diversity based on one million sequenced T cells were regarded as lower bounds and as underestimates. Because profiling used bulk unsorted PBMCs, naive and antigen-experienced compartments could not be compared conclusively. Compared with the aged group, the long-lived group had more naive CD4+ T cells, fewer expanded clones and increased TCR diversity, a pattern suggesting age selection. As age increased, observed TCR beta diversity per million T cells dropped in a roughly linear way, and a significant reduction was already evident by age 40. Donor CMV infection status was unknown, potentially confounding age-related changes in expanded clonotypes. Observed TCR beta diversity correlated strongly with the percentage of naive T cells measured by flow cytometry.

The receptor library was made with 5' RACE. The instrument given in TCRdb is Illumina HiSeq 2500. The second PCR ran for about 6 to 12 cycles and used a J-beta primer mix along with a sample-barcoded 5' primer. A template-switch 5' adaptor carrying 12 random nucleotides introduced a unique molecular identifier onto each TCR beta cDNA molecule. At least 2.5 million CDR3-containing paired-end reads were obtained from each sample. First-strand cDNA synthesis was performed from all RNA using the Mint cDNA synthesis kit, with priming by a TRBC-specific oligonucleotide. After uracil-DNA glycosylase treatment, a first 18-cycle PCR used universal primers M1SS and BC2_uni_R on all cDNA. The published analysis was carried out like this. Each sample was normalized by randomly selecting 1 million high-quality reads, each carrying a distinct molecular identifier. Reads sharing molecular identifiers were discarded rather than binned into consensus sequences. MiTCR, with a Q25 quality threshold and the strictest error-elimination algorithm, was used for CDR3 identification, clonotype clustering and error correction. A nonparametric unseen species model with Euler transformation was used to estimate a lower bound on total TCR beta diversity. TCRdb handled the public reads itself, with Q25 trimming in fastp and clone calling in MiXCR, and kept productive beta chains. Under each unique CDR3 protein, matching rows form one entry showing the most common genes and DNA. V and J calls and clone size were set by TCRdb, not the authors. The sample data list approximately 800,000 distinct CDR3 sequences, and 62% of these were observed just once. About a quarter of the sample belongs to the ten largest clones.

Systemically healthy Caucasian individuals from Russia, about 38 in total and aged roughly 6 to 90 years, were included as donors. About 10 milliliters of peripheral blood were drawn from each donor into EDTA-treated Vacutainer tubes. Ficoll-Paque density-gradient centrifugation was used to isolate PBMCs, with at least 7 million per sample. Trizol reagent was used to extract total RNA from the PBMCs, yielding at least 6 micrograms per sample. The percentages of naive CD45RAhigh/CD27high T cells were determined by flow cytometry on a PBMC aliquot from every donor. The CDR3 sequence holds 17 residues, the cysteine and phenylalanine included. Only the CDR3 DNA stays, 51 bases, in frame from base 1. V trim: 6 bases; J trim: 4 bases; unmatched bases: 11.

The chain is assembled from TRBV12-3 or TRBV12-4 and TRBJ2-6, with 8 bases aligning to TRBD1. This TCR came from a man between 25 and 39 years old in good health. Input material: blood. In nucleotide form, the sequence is TGTGCCAGCAGCTTTAGACAGGGGCCTGGCGGGGCCAACGTCCTGACTTTC. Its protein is CASSFRQGPGGANVLTF.